The source of this TCR beta chain is a study of blood T cell repertoires in COVID-19 (dated by TCRdb to the early 2020s). Looking at the study overall: The collaborator samples originated in the United States, Italy and Spain and spanned the acute and convalescent phases of COVID-19. The material from the prospective study consisted of cDNA or gDNA derived from T cells, B-cell-depleted T cells, or PBMCs. The dataset comprised deeply sampled blood TCRbeta repertoires from subjects exposed to, actively infected with, or recovered from COVID-19. The repertoires were released in a freely available public database meant as a resource for research on the immune response to SARS-CoV-2. Samples were obtained from the ongoing ImmuneRACE study (first 160 participants) and from some 1,200 subjects provided by 6 global collaborators. The sample metadata nearly always contained a de-identified subject ID, COVID-19 status, age in years and sex. Where available, HLA class I and class II types were obtained from metadata supplied by the sample provider rather than from assay-based typing.

For this clone: The antigen it binds to is not known. Base qualities are not provided; no much larger clone lies one nucleotide away.

Collaborating institutions collected whole blood in K2EDTA tubes following their own protocols. Collaborator samples were shipped for TCRbeta analysis as frozen whole blood, isolated PBMCs, or DNA extracted from either sample type. The immunoSEQ Assay, a bias-controlled multiplex PCR, was used to amplify TCRbeta CDR3 regions from genomic DNA. From the authors' description of their analysis: The number of nucleated cells in each sample was estimated by amplification of reference gene primers within the assay. Sequence reads were collapsed and filtered to measure the absolute abundance of every unique TCRbeta CDR3 rearrangement. For each sample, productive Simpson clonality was calculated as the square root of Simpson's diversity index over productive rearrangements. Entries here come from immuneACCESS through TCRdb and include only in-frame sequences with V and J called. Some clones fail to appear in such tables; in the studies checked, an unresolved V gene covers under half of the shortfall, and the cause of the remainder is unknown. For V, J and clone size, that table is used; D and trimming come from the DNA. In all, the sample holds 290,000 or so clones, and around 87% of those were seen once. Clones ranked in the top ten supply 1.3% of the sample.

CDR1 LGHNT and CDR2 FRNRAP were looked up in the germline V gene. V gives up 4 bases and J gives up 2 bases, and the segment between their germline ends measures 21 bases. The CDR3 numbers 17 residues from cysteine through phenylalanine. Left in the record is the CDR3 DNA by itself, 51 bases read in frame from the first base. Points the paper makes about the study in general: How much clinical and demographic metadata was included differed by source and by participant, and the metadata was provided uncurated.

Sequencing input: peripheral blood. The rearrangement joined TRBV12-5 to TRBJ2-7; no confident D gene assignment can be made. The origin of this receptor is a man between 70 and 80 years old with acute or convalescent COVID-19. The CDR3 protein sequence reads: CASGSPTVCYTTYEQYF. The nucleotide sequence is TGTGCTAGTGGTTCGCCTACAGTTTGTTACACAACCTACGAGCAGTACTTC.